Presented here are 23 T cell receptor beta chains from one specimen sequenced in a study of cytomegalovirus exposure and HLA in healthy donors. The PCR ran on 60 Vbeta and 13 Jbeta primers. Profiled with immunoSEQ multiplex PCR; TCRdb holds only in-frame clones, not every one. The repertoire consists of approximately 180,000 clones, with 78% occurring once and the leading ten covering approximately 13%. Sample: PBMCs. The origin of the receptors is a woman aged 45-60 years in good health and CMV-seropositive.

This sequence joins TRBV7-9 and TRBJ2-7; D unresolved. The germline gives CDR1 SEHNR, CDR2 FQNEAQ (reference sequence). The CDR3 contains 12 residues. Trimming took off 5 bases at V and 4 bases at J, with 9 bases between the two ends. The CDR3 protein is CASSLLRYEQYF. The CDR3 DNA reads as TGTGCCAGCAGCCTTCTTCGGTACGAGCAGTACTTC.

The chain couples TRBV12-5 to TRBJ1-5, with a tentative D call TRBD1 (6 bases). This CDR3 is 19 amino acids long. Per the germline V gene, CDR1 is LGHNT and CDR2 is FRNRAP. Trimming pared 1 base from V and 6 bases from J, leaving 25 bases between. The CDR3 DNA reads as TGTGCTAGTGGTTTGGCCCCTAAAGATCGGTCACAGGGATTTCAGCCCCAGCATTTT. It encodes CASGLAPKDRSQGFQPQHF.

The rearrangement links TRBV6-1 to TRBJ2-2, with D perhaps matching TRBD2 (5 bases). The CDR3 runs to 13 residues. V lost 4 bases and J 6 bases, leaving 9 bases between the germline ends. Germline CDR1 and CDR2: MNHNS and SASEGT. Here the CDR3 DNA reads TGTGCCAGCAGTGTCAGGAGGCCCGGGGAGCTGTTTTTT. This encodes CASSVRRPGELFF.

The chain recombines TRBV4-2 with TRBJ2-7; D is undetermined. The germline V gene has CDR1 LGHNA and CDR2 YNFKEQ. CDR3 length equals 13 residues. V was clipped by 1 base and J by 6 bases, with 10 bases between them. In DNA form, the CDR3 reads TGTGCCAGCAGCCAAGTCACAGTCTCCGAGCAGTACTTC. It yields the protein CASSQVTVSEQYF.

This chain uses TRBV5-1 with TRBJ2-2; TRBD1 aligns across 9 bases. The CDR3 is made up of 15 amino acids. Trimming removed 4 bases from V and 3 bases from J; junction bases left unmatched: 4. The germline gives CDR1 SGHRS, CDR2 YFSETQ. This chain's CDR3 is CASSRDRGDTGELFF. CDR3 sequence (DNA): TGCGCCAGCAGCCGTGACAGGGGGGACACCGGGGAGCTGTTTTTT.

The chain employs TRBV5-4 and TRBJ1-4; 7 bases agree with TRBD1. V lost 2 bases to trimming and J lost 7 bases; unmatched junction nucleotides: 11. Looked up from germline, CDR1 is SGHNT and CDR2 is YYREEE (reference sequence). The CDR3 consists of 16 residues. This CDR3 is CASSLGVEQGSEKLFF. The CDR3 nucleotides are TGTGCCAGCAGCTTAGGCGTCGAACAGGGGAGTGAAAAACTGTTTTTT.

The V gene is TRBV19, the J gene TRBJ2-3; 8 bases fit TRBD2. V shed 5 bases and J 5 bases; nucleotides not matched to a gene: 6. Per germline, CDR1 LNHDA and CDR2 SQIVND (reference sequence). The CDR3 is 14 residues long. The CDR3 DNA reads TGTGCCAGTAGTTTCGGGGGGGAGGGAGATACGCAGTATTTT. Its translation: CASSFGGEGDTQYF.

This CDR3 reads CAWSVKRNRQPQHF. The CDR3 coding sequence is TGTGCCTGGAGTGTAAAGAGAAATCGTCAGCCCCAGCATTTT. This chain links TRBV30 with TRBJ1-5; no clear D gene. The ends were cut back, 0 bases at V and 6 bases at J, with 12 bases in the middle. This CDR3 has 14 residues. Germline-derived CDR1 and CDR2 are GTSNPN and SVGIG (reference sequence).

This clone was detected only a few times. The chain's CDR3 is CASSSRESSNEQYF. Written as DNA, the CDR3 is TGTGCCAGCAGCTCCCGCGAGTCGTCGAACGAGCAGTACTTC. The V and J genes are TRBV11-2 and TRBJ2-7; the D is unclear. This CDR3 region has 14 residues. V was pared by 4 bases and J by 5 bases, with 15 bases between. CDR1 and CDR2 (germline): SGHAT, FQNNGV.

This clone was counted a few times. The chain carries TRBV18 and TRBJ1-3, with D unclear. With 6 bases removed from V and 1 base from J, the gap between germline ends came to 10 bases. The germline gives CDR1 KGHSH, CDR2 LQKENI. The CDR3 length is 14 residues. CDR3 loop: CASSQERSGNTIYF. CDR3 nucleotides: TGTGCCAGCTCGCAGGAACGGTCTGGAAACACCATATATTTT.

V gene TRBV5-1 combines with J gene TRBJ2-7; maybe TRBD1 (6 bases). Germline assignment: CDR1 SGHRS and CDR2 YFSETQ. V was clipped by 3 bases and J by 0 bases, with 13 bases between them. There are 15 residues in the CDR3. The CDR3 here is CASSSELRGSYEQYF. In DNA form, the CDR3 reads TGCGCCAGCAGCTCCGAACTCAGGGGCTCCTACGAGCAGTACTTC.

Here the CDR3 reads CASTGTGQGGNQPQHF. The CDR3 DNA reads TGTGCCAGTACCGGGACAGGGCAAGGGGGCAATCAGCCCCAGCATTTT. The chain links TRBV19 to TRBJ1-5, with 9 bases that match TRBD1. The CDR3 totals 16 residues. From germline, CDR1 is LNHDA and CDR2 SQIVND (reference sequence). Germline trimming cut 7 bases from V and 2 bases from J; bases unmatched to any gene: 9.

V is TRBV29-1 and J is TRBJ2-5; TRBD2 agrees at 9 bases. With V trimmed by 1 base and J by 5 bases, 5 bases remained unmatched. Germline V gene sequence: CDR1 SQVTM, CDR2 ANQGSEA. This CDR3 has 14 residues. The CDR3 sequence: CSVEGLAGQETQYF. The CDR3, as DNA: TGCAGCGTTGAAGGGCTAGCGGGGCAGGAGACCCAGTACTTC.

This chain connects TRBV7-3 to TRBJ2-7; TRBD1 aligns across 7 bases. The CDR3 loop spans 12 amino acids. With V trimmed by 5 bases and J by 6 bases, 4 bases remained unmatched. Germline V gene sequence: CDR1 SGHTA, CDR2 FQGTGA. This CDR3 is CASSNPGGEQYF. The CDR3 DNA sequence: TGTGCCAGCAGCAACCCAGGGGGCGAGCAGTACTTC.

This chain connects TRBV5-1 to TRBJ1-3; TRBD1 matches 10 bases. After removal of 1 base from V and 7 bases from J, the junction contained 5 bases not matched to a gene. The germline gives CDR1 SGHRS, CDR2 YFSETQ. The CDR3 has 15 amino acids. CDR3 residues: CASSLNDRGLNTIYF. DNA of the CDR3: TGCGCCAGCAGCTTGAACGACAGGGGGCTTAACACCATATATTTT.

The CDR3 region is CASSPGTGGTGELFF. CDR3 DNA sequence: TGTGCCAGCAGCCCCGGAACAGGGGGCACCGGGGAGCTGTTTTTT. The chain links TRBV14 to TRBJ2-2, with TRBD1 matching over 8 bases. V trimming: 4 bases; J trimming: 4 bases; junction bases outside the gene matches: 5. This CDR3 has 15 amino acids. From germline, CDR1 is SGHDN and CDR2 FVKESK. The full variable domain, with the rest looked up from reference TRBV14 and TRBJ2-2, is EAGVTQFPSHSVIEKGQTVTLRCDPISGHDNLYWYRRVMGKEIKFLLHFVKESKQDESGMPNNRFLAERTGGTYSTLKVQPAELEDSGVYFCASSPGTGGTGELFFGEGSRLTVL.

The chain links TRBV6-6 to TRBJ2-5; 11 positions match TRBD1. Gene TRBJ2-7 matches the end of the DNA better, so the J call may be wrong. There are 15 residues in the CDR3. CDR1 is MNHNY and CDR2 is SVGAGI in the germline V gene (reference sequence). The CDR3 sequence: CASSYPGQGAYEQYF. The CDR3 DNA is TGTGCCAGCAGTTACCCGGGACAGGGGGCCTACGAGCAGTACTTC.

J is TRBJ2-3 and V is TRBV7-9; the match to TRBD1 covers 9 bases. The J segment lost 5 bases and the V segment lost 7 bases, leaving 10 bases of the junction unmatched. Germline-derived CDR1 and CDR2 are SEHNR and FQNEAQ (reference sequence). There are 15 residues in the CDR3. The CDR3 loop is CASTKRTGAKDTQYF. CDR3 nucleotide sequence: TGTGCCAGCACCAAGAGGACAGGGGCTAAAGATACGCAGTATTTT.

The chain carries TRBV4-1 and TRBJ1-4; 8 bases align to TRBD1. Germline CDR1 is MGHRA and CDR2 is YSYEKL. V lost 1 base, J lost 5 bases, and 6 bases stayed unmatched. The CDR3 covers 16 residues. The CDR3 loop is CASSQAQGVRNEKLFF. The CDR3 DNA reads TGCGCCAGCAGCCAAGCACAGGGGGTCCGAAATGAAAAACTGTTTTTT.

The chain has TRBV30 and TRBJ1-3; D may be TRBD1 (5 bases). The CDR3 has 18 residues. Germline-derived CDR1 and CDR2 are GTSNPN and SVGIG (reference sequence). V lost 0 bases to trimming and J lost 0 bases, with 18 bases between them. The CDR3 nucleotides are TGTGCCTGGAGTGTAAAAATCCAGGGTACTTTCTCTGGAAACACCATATATTTT. Translating it yields CAWSVKIQGTFSGNTIYF.

V is TRBV5-4 and J is TRBJ2-5; the D gene is possibly TRBD1 (5 bases). V lost 3 bases, J lost 6 bases, and 15 bases lay in between. The CDR3 sequence is 14 residues long. CDR1 and CDR2 (germline): SGHNT, YYREEE (reference sequence). The CDR3 reads CASSSQGQEKTQYF. CDR3 coding DNA: TGTGCCAGCAGCTCCCAGGGTCAGGAAAAGACCCAGTACTTC. Looking up the rest from reference TRBV5-4 and TRBJ2-5 gives the full variable domain: ETGVTQSPTHLIKTRGQQVTLRCSSQSGHNTVSWYQQALGQGPQFIFQYYREEENGRGNFPPRFSGLQFPNYSSELNVNALELDDSALYLCASSSQGQEKTQYFGPGTRLLVL.

The chain carries TRBV5-7 and TRBJ1-2; TRBD1 matches at 7 bases. TRBV5-7 falls under the ORF class, with uncertain function. Unmatched junction bases numbered 18, after V lost 3 bases and J lost 4 bases. The CDR3 is 18 amino acids. The CDR3 loop is CASSSLGPATGNTYGYTF. The CDR3 bases are TGTGCCAGCAGCTCCTTAGGACCCGCGACAGGGAACACCTATGGCTACACCTTC.

The chain uses TRBV19 and TRBJ2-1; 7 nucleotides agree with TRBD1. CDR3 length: 15 residues. Germline loops: CDR1 LNHDA, CDR2 SQIVND (reference sequence). V was clipped by 6 bases and J by 1 base; unmatched bases: 6. In DNA form, the CDR3 reads TGTGCCAGTAGCCCAGACAGGGTATCCTACAATGAGCAGTTCTTC. Translated: CASSPDRVSYNEQFF.